This TCR beta chain originates from a study of cytomegalovirus exposure and HLA in healthy donors. V was clipped by 0 bases and J by 8 bases, with 19 bases between them. Germline V gene data show CDR1 as MNHNS and CDR2 as SASEGT. This CDR3 is 16 amino acids long. To note about this clone: Its matching antigen is unknown.

This PCR relied on a set of 60 Vbeta primers and 13 Jbeta primers. Using immunoSEQ multiplex PCR, the repertoire was profiled, and TCRdb retains in-frame clones only, with some absent. The repertoire holds tens of thousands of clones, around 78% seen once, with 6.5% to 8.5% in the top ten. General study points: Per a later analysis, HLA-associated TCR beta chains showed more clonal expansion than other, equally common TCR beta chains.

This chain uses TRBV6-1 with TRBJ1-1; D perhaps matches TRBD1 (6 bases). The sequence derives from a young man in good health and CMV-seropositive. Sequenced input: PBMCs. The CDR3 protein is CASSEALTRGLAEAFF. The CDR3 DNA is TGTGCCAGCAGTGAAGCGCTCACCAGGGGTCTAGCAGAAGCTTTCTTT.